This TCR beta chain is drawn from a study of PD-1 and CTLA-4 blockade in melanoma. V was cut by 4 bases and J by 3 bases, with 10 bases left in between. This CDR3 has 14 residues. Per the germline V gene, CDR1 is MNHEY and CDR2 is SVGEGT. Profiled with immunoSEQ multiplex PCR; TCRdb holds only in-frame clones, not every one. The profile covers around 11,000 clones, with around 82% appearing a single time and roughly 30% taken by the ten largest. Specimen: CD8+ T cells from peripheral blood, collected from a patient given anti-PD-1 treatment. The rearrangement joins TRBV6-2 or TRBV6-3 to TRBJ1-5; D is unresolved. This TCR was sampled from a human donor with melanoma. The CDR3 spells CASSSTEHNQPQHF. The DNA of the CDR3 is TGTGCCAGCAGTTCGACGGAACACAATCAGCCCCAGCATTTT.